The 13 T cell receptor beta chains below all came from one sample that was sequenced in a study of shared clonotypes between healthy human individuals. Sequencing used immunoSEQ multiplex PCR; TCRdb keeps in-frame clones, though not all of them. The sample lists over 2 million clones; less than 95% were seen once. Material: naive CD4+ T cells from PBMCs. The subset denotes: CD45RA+ positively selected. These receptors all stem from a man aged 18 to 30 in good health. Some clones in this sample may be carry-over from other donors' samples.

The chain uses TRBV5-1 and TRBJ1-2; TRBD1 agrees at 9 bases. This CDR3 spans 16 amino acids. Germline CDR1 and CDR2: SGHRS and YFSETQ. With 0 bases clipped from V and 8 bases from J, the junction kept 11 bases outside the gene matches. CDR3 DNA sequence: TGCGCCAGCAGCTTGGGATTGATAGGGACAGGGTCCGGCTACACCTTC. It translates to CASSLGLIGTGSGYTF.

CDR3 region: CASRPGVTTGDTIYF. The CDR3 bases are TGTGCCAGCCGGCCGGGGGTAACCACCGGGGACACCATATATTTT. The chain has TRBV19 and TRBJ1-3, with TRBD1 as a possible D gene (5 bases). CDR3 size: 15 residues. Germline lookup yields CDR1 LNHDA and CDR2 SQIVND (reference sequence). V was shortened by 9 bases and J by 8 bases, with 23 bases between the two germline ends.

The rearrangement uses TRBV18 and TRBJ2-6, with 8 positions matching TRBD1. Germline V CDR1 and CDR2: KGHSH, LQKENI. V shed 7 bases, J shed 0 bases, and the junction held 14 bases outside the gene matches. The CDR3 sequence is 19 residues long. CDR3 bases: TGTGCCAGCTACCCAGGGGGCTCAGTGACCAGCTCTGGGGCCAACGTCCTGACTTTC. Translating it yields CASYPGGSVTSSGANVLTF. The variable domain in full, with the rest retrieved from reference TRBV18 and TRBJ2-6, is NAGVMQNPRHLVRRRGQEARLRCSPMKGHSHVYWYRQLPEEGLKFMVYLQKENIIDESGMPKERFSAEFPKEGPSILRIQQVVRGDSAAYFCASYPGGSVTSSGANVLTFGAGSRLTVL.

V gene TRBV9 combines with J gene TRBJ1-3; no firm D call. This CDR3 region has 17 residues. The V and J ends lost 0 bases and 0 bases respectively, with 13 bases between them. The germline V gene has CDR1 SGDLS and CDR2 YYNGEE. CDR3 bases: TGTGCCAGCAGCGTAGGGATGAGGCAGGACTCTGGAAACACCATATATTTT. Encoded protein: CASSVGMRQDSGNTIYF.

This chain connects TRBV7-2 to TRBJ1-3; D perhaps matches TRBD1 (5 bases). Germline-derived CDR1 and CDR2 are SGHTA and FQGNSA. Trimming cost V 5 bases and J 0 bases, with 14 bases left between them. This CDR3 comprises 16 residues. The DNA for the CDR3 is TGTGCCAGCAGCCCGTGGGACGGCTCCTCTGGAAACACCATATATTTT. Its translation is CASSPWDGSSGNTIYF.

This clone has a count of ten or more. Other DNA sequences in this sample translate to the same CDR3. This chain uses TRBV2 with TRBJ1-1; D gene ambiguous. CDR3 length: 13 residues. CDR1 is SNHLY and CDR2 is FYNNEI in the germline V gene. V was trimmed by 1 base and J by 0 bases, leaving 3 bases between them. CDR3: CASSEEVNTEAFF. DNA for the CDR3: TGTGCCAGCAGTGAAGAGGTGAACACTGAAGCTTTCTTT.

The rearrangement uses TRBV6-6 and TRBJ2-1; TRBD1 matches 10 bases. Per the germline V gene, CDR1 is MNHNY and CDR2 is SVGAGI (reference sequence). J was trimmed by 5 bases and V by 2 bases; bases with no gene match: 3. This CDR3 region has 15 residues. This chain's CDR3 is CASSYRTGGDNEQFF. The DNA for the CDR3 is TGTGCCAGCAGTTACCGGACAGGGGGGGACAATGAGCAGTTCTTC.

CDR3: CASSLSRDPYEQYF. CDR3 nucleotides: TGTGCCAGCAGTTTGAGCAGGGACCCCTACGAGCAGTACTTC. The chain employs TRBV28 and TRBJ2-7, with D possibly called TRBD1 or TRBD2 (5 bases each). The CDR3 has 14 amino acids. V was cut by 3 bases and J by 2 bases, with 11 bases left in between. Germline CDR1 reads MDHEN; CDR2 reads SYDVKM.

This rearrangement joins TRBV2 to TRBJ2-1; tentatively, D is TRBD1 (5 bases). The germline V gene encodes CDR1 SNHLY and CDR2 FYNNEI. V was shortened by 5 bases and J by 6 bases, with 14 bases between the two germline ends. This CDR3 has 14 residues. In DNA form, the CDR3 reads TGTGCCAGCAGTTCAGGACAACTTTCCAATGAGCAGTTCTTC. Translating it yields CASSSGQLSNEQFF.

The rearrangement joins TRBV5-4 to TRBJ2-3; 8 nucleotides line up with TRBD2. V lost 2 bases to trimming and J lost 7 bases; unmatched junction nucleotides: 9. This CDR3 has 15 residues. Germline V gene sequence: CDR1 SGHNT, CDR2 YYREEE (reference sequence). The CDR3 bases are TGTGCCAGCAGCTTTTCCACTAGCGGTCTAAATACGCAGTATTTT. Its protein product is CASSFSTSGLNTQYF. Drawing the rest from reference TRBV5-4 and TRBJ2-3, the complete variable domain is ETGVTQSPTHLIKTRGQQVTLRCSSQSGHNTVSWYQQALGQGPQFIFQYYREEENGRGNFPPRFSGLQFPNYSSELNVNALELDDSALYLCASSFSTSGLNTQYFGPGTRLTVL.

The chain employs TRBV10-1 and TRBJ1-5; 12 positions agree with TRBD1. Germline CDR1 is WNHNN and CDR2 is SYGVQD (reference sequence). V shed 6 bases, J shed 2 bases, and the junction held 14 bases outside the gene matches. This CDR3 spans 19 amino acids. The CDR3 loop is CASSSNRDRGLRGNQPQHF. In nucleotides, the CDR3 is TGCGCCAGCAGCTCTAACCGGGACAGGGGGCTTAGGGGCAATCAGCCCCAGCATTTT.

The CDR3 loop reads CASSRRLAGGDYEQYF. In nucleotides, the CDR3 is TGTGCCAGTAGTAGACGACTAGCGGGAGGCGACTACGAGCAGTACTTC. The chain recombines TRBV19 with TRBJ2-7; 13 bases are a match to TRBD2. This CDR3 has 16 amino acids. CDR1 LNHDA and CDR2 SQIVND come from the germline V gene (reference sequence). J gave up 3 bases and V 4 bases, and 6 bases lay outside the gene matches.

The chain has TRBV29-1 and TRBJ1-2, with a tentative D call TRBD1 (5 bases). V was pared by 4 bases and J by 5 bases, with 5 bases between. The CDR3 has 10 amino acids. Germline V gene lookup returns CDR1 SQVTM and CDR2 ANQGSEA. The CDR3 region is CSVAGYGYTF. Written as DNA, the CDR3 is TGCAGCGTTGCAGGGTATGGCTACACCTTC.